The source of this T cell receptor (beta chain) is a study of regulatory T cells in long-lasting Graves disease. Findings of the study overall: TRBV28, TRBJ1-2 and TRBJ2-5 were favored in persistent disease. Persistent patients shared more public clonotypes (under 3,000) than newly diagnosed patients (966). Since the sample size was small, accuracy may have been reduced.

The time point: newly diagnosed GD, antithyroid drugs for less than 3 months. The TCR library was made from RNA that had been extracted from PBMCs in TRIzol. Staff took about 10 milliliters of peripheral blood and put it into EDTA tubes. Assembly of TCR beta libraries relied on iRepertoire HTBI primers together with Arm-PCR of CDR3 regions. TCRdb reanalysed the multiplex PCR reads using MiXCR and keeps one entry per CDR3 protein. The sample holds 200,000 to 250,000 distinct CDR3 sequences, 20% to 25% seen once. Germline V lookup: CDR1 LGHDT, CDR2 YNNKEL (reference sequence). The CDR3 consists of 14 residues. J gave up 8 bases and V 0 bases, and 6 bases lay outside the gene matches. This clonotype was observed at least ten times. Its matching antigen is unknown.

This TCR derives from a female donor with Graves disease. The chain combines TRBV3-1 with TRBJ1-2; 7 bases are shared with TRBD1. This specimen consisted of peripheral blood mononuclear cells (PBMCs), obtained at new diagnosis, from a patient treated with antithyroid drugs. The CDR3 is CASSQENRGGGYTF. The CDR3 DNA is TGTGCCAGCAGCCAAGAAAACAGGGGAGGGGGCTACACCTTC.